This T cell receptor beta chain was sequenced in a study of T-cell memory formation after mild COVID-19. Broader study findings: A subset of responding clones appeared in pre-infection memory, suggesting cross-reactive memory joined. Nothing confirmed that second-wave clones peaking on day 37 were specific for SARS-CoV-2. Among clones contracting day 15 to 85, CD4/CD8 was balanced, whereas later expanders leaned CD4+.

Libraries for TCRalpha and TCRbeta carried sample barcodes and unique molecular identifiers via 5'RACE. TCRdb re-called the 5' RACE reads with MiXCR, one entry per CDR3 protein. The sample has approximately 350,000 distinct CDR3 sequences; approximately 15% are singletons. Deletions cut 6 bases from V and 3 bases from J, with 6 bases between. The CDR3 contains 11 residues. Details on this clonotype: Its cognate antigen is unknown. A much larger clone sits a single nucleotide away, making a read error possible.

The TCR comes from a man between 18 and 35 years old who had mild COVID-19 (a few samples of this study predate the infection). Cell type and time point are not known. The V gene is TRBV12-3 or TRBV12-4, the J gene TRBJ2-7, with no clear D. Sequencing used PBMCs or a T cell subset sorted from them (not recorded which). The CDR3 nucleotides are TGTGCCAGCAGCCATCACTACGAGCAGTACTTC. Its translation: CASSHHYEQYF.